The 30 T cell receptor beta chains listed next were all sequenced from one sample in a study of Ad26.COV2.S vaccination and SARS-CoV-2 variants. Treatment indicated: roughly 19 received Ad26.COV2.S at low or high dose, single or two shots; about 5 received placebo; per-sample allocation not given. Repertoires come from day 63 after the first vaccine or placebo injection. Sequencing was performed with immunoSEQ multiplex PCR; in TCRdb, only in-frame clones are kept and a portion is missing. The top ten clones hold 3.3% of a sample with some 350,000 clones, around 83% of them seen once. Source: peripheral blood, taken in a trial of Ad26.COV2.S vaccine versus placebo. The receptors shown here come from a person between 18 and 65 years old who received the Ad26.COV2.S COVID-19 vaccine or a placebo.

This chain connects TRBV14 to TRBJ2-7; 9 bases fit TRBD1. The CDR3 is 15 residues long. V lost 4 bases, J lost 5 bases, and 9 bases stayed unmatched. Germline values: CDR1 SGHDN, CDR2 FVKESK. The CDR3 spells CASSPPGTGYNEQYF. The CDR3 nucleotides are TGTGCCAGCAGCCCCCCCGGGACAGGGTATAACGAGCAGTACTTC.

This clone was found once. The chain links TRBV29-1 to TRBJ1-2, with TRBD1 matching over 8 bases. The length of the CDR3 is 16 residues. V gave up 6 bases and J gave up 4 bases; unmatched junction bases: 16. Germline values: CDR1 SQVTM, CDR2 ANQGSEA. CDR3 bases: TGCAGCGTCGTTATTCCAGGGGGCCAAGTTAGCTATGGCTACACCTTC. Translating it yields CSVVIPGGQVSYGYTF.

This chain uses TRBV7-9 with TRBJ1-4; 7 nucleotides align to TRBD1. This CDR3 spans 15 amino acids. Germline V gene sequence: CDR1 SEHNR, CDR2 FQNEAQ (reference sequence). The trim removed 2 bases at V and 3 bases at J, leaving 3 bases unmatched. CDR3 protein: CASSLSTGANEKLFF. CDR3 coding DNA: TGTGCCAGCAGCTTATCTACAGGGGCTAATGAAAAACTGTTTTTT.

V gene TRBV19 combines with J gene TRBJ1-1; D is unresolved. V dropped 5 bases and J dropped 10 bases, with 11 bases sitting between them. The CDR3 runs to 11 residues. CDR1 LNHDA and CDR2 SQIVND come from the germline V gene (reference sequence). CDR3 protein: CASSWGIAAFF. The DNA of the CDR3 is TGTGCCAGTAGTTGGGGTATAGCAGCTTTCTTT.

The chain combines TRBV4-2 with TRBJ2-2; no firm D call. With 6 bases removed from V and 6 bases from J, the gap between germline ends came to 11 bases. The CDR3 runs to 13 residues. Looked up from germline, CDR1 is LGHNA and CDR2 is YNFKEQ. CDR3 sequence (DNA): TGTGCCAGCAGTTGGTTTCACCCCGGGGAGCTGTTTTTT. Translated: CASSWFHPGELFF.

As concerns this clone: Other DNA sequences in the same sample also yield this CDR3. The rearrangement links TRBV19 to TRBJ2-6; 7 bases fit TRBD1. With V trimmed by 7 bases and J by 2 bases, 5 bases remained unmatched. Germline V gives CDR1 LNHDA, CDR2 SQIVND (reference sequence). The CDR3 consists of 15 residues. Written as DNA, the CDR3 is TGTGCCAGTACTAAAGACAGGGCTGGGGCCAACGTCCTGACTTTC. It codes for CASTKDRAGANVLTF.

This rearrangement joins TRBV2 to TRBJ1-5; D remains unclear. The CDR3 runs 13 residues. Germline CDR1 SNHLY, CDR2 FYNNEI. V shed 0 bases and J shed 6 bases, with 6 bases lying between them. The CDR3 here is CASSEASLQPQHF. The CDR3 DNA sequence: TGTGCCAGCAGTGAAGCGAGCCTTCAGCCCCAGCATTTT.

The CDR3 protein is CASSPKRAGPNPDTQYF. The CDR3 coding sequence is TGCGCCAGCAGCCCCAAGCGGGCTGGCCCCAACCCAGATACGCAGTATTTT. V and J are TRBV5-1 and TRBJ2-3, with D perhaps matching TRBD2 (6 bases). The germline gives CDR1 SGHRS, CDR2 YFSETQ. The CDR3 loop spans 17 amino acids. The ends were cut back, 4 bases at V and 4 bases at J, with 22 bases in the middle.

The V and J genes are TRBV18 and TRBJ2-5; TRBD1 matches 8 bases. CDR3 length: 15 amino acids. The V gene's germline CDR1 is KGHSH and CDR2 LQKENI. The junction had 13 bases not matched to a gene; V was cut back by 0 bases and J by 13 bases. CDR3 coding DNA: TGTGCCAGCTCACCACCCTCGGGACAGGACGGTATTCGGTACTTC. Protein: CASSPPSGQDGIRYF. The full variable domain, its missing parts supplied by reference TRBV18 and TRBJ2-5, is NAGVMQNPRHLVRRRGQEARLRCSPMKGHSHVYWYRQLPEEGLKFMVYLQKENIIDESGMPKERFSAEFPKEGPSILRIQQVVRGDSAAYFCASSPPSGQDGIRYFGPGTRLLVL.

The rearrangement links TRBV7-8 to TRBJ1-5, with 7 nucleotides matching TRBD1. CDR1 is SGHVS, CDR2 FQNEAQ, per germline. J was trimmed by 5 bases and V by 5 bases; bases with no gene match: 6. There are 14 residues in the CDR3. CDR3 protein: CASSPNTGDQPQHF. The CDR3 DNA reads as TGTGCCAGCAGCCCGAATACAGGGGATCAGCCCCAGCATTTT.

The chain carries TRBV2 and TRBJ1-3, with D hard to call. Trimming removed 0 bases at V and 2 bases at J, with 11 bases between. CDR3 size: 16 residues. Germline V gene data show CDR1 as SNHLY and CDR2 as FYNNEI. The CDR3 protein is CASSEAPAFTGNTIYF. The CDR3 region has the DNA TGTGCCAGCAGTGAAGCGCCTGCTTTTACTGGAAACACCATATATTTT.

This chain uses TRBV7-2 with TRBJ2-5; weak D call: TRBD2 (5 bases). The CDR3 spans 14 residues. CDR1 and CDR2 (germline): SGHTA, FQGNSA. The V end lost 5 bases, the J end lost 5 bases, and 15 bases lay between the germline ends. The CDR3 spells CASSLGRQRETQYF. In nucleotides, the CDR3 is TGTGCCAGCAGCCTAGGTAGGCAGCGGGAGACCCAGTACTTC.

The chain links TRBV6-5 to TRBJ1-5; TRBD1 agrees at 8 bases. Germline V lookup: CDR1 MNHEY, CDR2 SVGAGI. The V gene end was trimmed by 4 bases and the J gene end by 4 bases; junction bases not matched to a gene: 6. The CDR3 sequence is 15 residues long. Here the CDR3 reads CASSFDRGPNQPQHF. Here the CDR3 DNA reads TGTGCCAGCAGTTTCGACAGGGGACCAAATCAGCCCCAGCATTTT.

With respect to this clone: The sample holds other DNA sequences that translate to the same CDR3. The chain has TRBV5-1 and TRBJ2-6, with D uncertain. CDR3 length: 15 residues. The V gene's germline CDR1 is SGHRS and CDR2 YFSETQ. The germline V and J ends were trimmed by 0 bases and 0 bases, with 4 bases remaining between them. CDR3 in amino acids: CASSLGDSGANVLTF. The CDR3 region has the DNA TGCGCCAGCAGCTTGGGGGACTCTGGGGCCAACGTCCTGACTTTC.

The CDR3 nucleotides read TGTGCCATCAGTGAGGCGACAGATACGCAGTATTTT. Amino acids: CAISEATDTQYF. The chain recombines TRBV10-3 with TRBJ2-3; D is undetermined. V lost 2 bases to trimming and J lost 3 bases, with 3 bases between them. Germline V CDR1 and CDR2: ENHRY, SYGVKD. This CDR3 comprises 12 residues.

Ten or more counts support this clone. The chain is built from TRBV3-1 (or the pseudogene TRBV3-2) and TRBJ1-4, with D possibly matching TRBD1 (6 bases). The CDR3 spans 15 residues. Germline V gene sequence: CDR1 LGHDT, CDR2 YNNKEL (reference sequence). V dropped 4 bases and J dropped 5 bases, with 14 bases sitting between them. CDR3 residues: CASSLQGGRNEKLFF. The CDR3 DNA follows: TGTGCCAGCAGCCTACAGGGAGGGCGCAATGAAAAACTGTTTTTT.

The chain links TRBV6-6 to TRBJ2-7; possibly TRBD1 for D (6 bases). Germline CDR1 is MNHNY and CDR2 is SVGAGI (reference sequence). The CDR3 has 14 residues. The ends were cut back, 6 bases at V and 2 bases at J, with 14 bases in the middle. CDR3 sequence (DNA): TGTGCCAGCAGGCCATCCGGGACAACCTACGAGCAGTACTTC. Translating gives CASRPSGTTYEQYF.

This rearrangement joins TRBV15 to TRBJ1-5; 8 bases match TRBD1. Germline CDR1 reads LNHNV; CDR2 reads YYDKDF (reference sequence). The CDR3 contains 17 residues. Trimming took 3 bases from V and 2 from J; bases not matched to a gene: 9. The CDR3 region is CATSSDDQGAGNQPQHF. The CDR3 nucleotides are TGTGCCACCAGCAGTGACGACCAGGGGGCAGGCAATCAGCCCCAGCATTTT.

This chain uses TRBV23-1 with TRBJ2-5, with 7 positions matching TRBD1. TRBV23-1 is filed as an ORF, its function uncertain. After removal of 6 bases from V and 5 bases from J, the junction contained 12 bases not matched to a gene. This CDR3 is built from 15 residues. CDR3 sequence reads: CASRTSTGLRETQYF. The CDR3 DNA sequence: TGCGCCAGCAGGACATCGACAGGGCTTAGGGAGACCCAGTACTTC.

The V gene is TRBV25-1, the J gene TRBJ2-1, with D perhaps TRBD1 (6 bases). This CDR3 has 15 residues. Trimming took off 6 bases at V and 4 bases at J, with 16 bases between the two ends. Germline V gene data show CDR1 as MGHDK and CDR2 as SYGVNS. The CDR3 region is CASSETVGGYNEQFF. The CDR3 DNA reads as TGTGCCAGCAGCGAGACCGTAGGGGGTTACAATGAGCAGTTCTTC.

This chain connects TRBV4-3 to TRBJ2-7; D remains ambiguous. Trimming stripped 0 bases from V and 3 bases from J, with 9 bases between. The CDR3 is 14 amino acids. Germline CDR1 is LGHNA and CDR2 is YSLEER. The CDR3 loop reads CASSQENGIYEQYF. The CDR3 DNA follows: TGCGCCAGCAGCCAAGAAAACGGAATCTACGAGCAGTACTTC.

The chain combines TRBV4-3 with TRBJ2-2; 8 nucleotides line up with TRBD1. The CDR3 is made up of 16 amino acids. From germline, CDR1 is LGHNA and CDR2 YSLEER. The V gene end was trimmed by 3 bases and the J gene end by 0 bases; junction bases not matched to a gene: 3. CDR3 protein: CASSQLTGANTGELFF. The CDR3 region has the DNA TGCGCCAGCAGCCAGCTGACAGGGGCGAACACCGGGGAGCTGTTTTTT.

The V and J genes are TRBV28 and TRBJ2-2, with D uncertain. Germline-derived CDR1 and CDR2 are MDHEN and SYDVKM. The CDR3 loop spans 14 amino acids. V was clipped by 7 bases and J by 4 bases, with 13 bases between them. The CDR3 DNA sequence: TGTGCCAGCATAGGCCAGCTAGGCACCGGGGAGCTGTTTTTT. Its protein is CASIGQLGTGELFF. The full variable domain, in which reference TRBV28 and TRBJ2-2 provide the parts outside the CDR3, is DVKVTQSSRYLVKRTGEKVFLECVQDMDHENMFWYRQDPGLGLRLIYFSYDVKMKEKGDIPEGYSVSREKKERFSLILESASTNQTSMYLCASIGQLGTGELFFGEGSRLTVL.

This chain connects TRBV7-9 to TRBJ2-5; TRBD1 might be the D (6 bases). Germline CDR1 is SEHNR and CDR2 is FQNEAQ (reference sequence). This CDR3 has 15 amino acids. The V end was cut by 0 bases, the J end by 1 base, with 9 bases between. CDR3 nucleotides: TGTGCCAGCAGCTTAGCGTTGACAGGCCAAGAGACCCAGTACTTC. It translates to CASSLALTGQETQYF.

The rearrangement joins TRBV28 to TRBJ2-7, with 8 bases that match TRBD2. Germline V gene sequence: CDR1 MDHEN, CDR2 SYDVKM. The CDR3 sequence is 15 residues long. The CDR3 sequence is CATQHPAGGSYEQYF. CDR3 nucleotide sequence: TGTGCTACCCAGCACCCGGCGGGAGGTTCTTACGAGCAGTACTTC.

The chain uses TRBV18 and TRBJ1-3, with D maybe TRBD1 (6 bases). Looked up from germline, CDR1 is KGHSH and CDR2 is LQKENI. The V and J ends lost 6 bases and 4 bases respectively, with 19 bases between them. This CDR3 is built from 16 residues. This CDR3 is CASSPNSGQPGNTIYF. DNA for the CDR3: TGTGCCAGCTCGCCGAACTCCGGACAGCCCGGAAACACCATATATTTT.

Points on this clone: At one boundary the junction diverges from the germline segment, which might be a read error. The rearrangement uses TRBV5-3 and TRBJ1-6, with D maybe TRBD1 (5 bases). TRBV5-3 is an ORF, with its function uncertain. This CDR3 spans 13 amino acids. The CDR3 sequence: CARSPGLYSPFHF. As DNA, the CDR3 is TGTGCCAGAAGCCCGGGGCTATATTCACCCTTCCACTTT.

The CDR3 DNA is TGTGCCAGCAGGATGGGGGGGGTGAACAATGAGCAGTTCTTC. Translating gives CASRMGGVNNEQFF. V and J are TRBV27 and TRBJ2-1; 7 positions match TRBD2. Germline lookup yields CDR1 MNHEY and CDR2 SMNVEV (reference sequence). This CDR3 is built from 14 residues. Trimming cost V 6 bases and J 5 bases; bases outside gene matches: 7.

This chain connects TRBV15 to TRBJ2-7; D unclear. Germline loops: CDR1 LNHNV, CDR2 YYDKDF (reference sequence). The CDR3 runs 14 residues. Trimming stripped 1 base from V and 4 bases from J, with 11 bases between. Here the CDR3 reads CATSRVGRSYEQYF. The CDR3 nucleotides are TGTGCCACCAGCAGAGTTGGAAGATCATACGAGCAGTACTTC.

This clone was counted between two and nine times. The genes are TRBV5-1 and TRBJ1-5; 10 bases map to TRBD1. V lost 4 bases and J lost 6; bases outside the gene matches: 13. The CDR3 spans 17 residues. Germline CDR1 is SGHRS and CDR2 is YFSETQ. For the CDR3, the DNA is TGCGCCAGCAGCCCAGGACCGACCGGGACAGGGGCTCAGCCCCAGCATTTT. Protein: CASSPGPTGTGAQPQHF. Full variable domain (remainder filled in from reference TRBV5-1 and TRBJ1-5): KAGVTQTPRYLIKTRGQQVTLSCSPISGHRSVSWYQQTPGQGLQFLFEYFSETQRNKGNFPGRFSGRQFSNSRSEMNVSTLELGDSALYLCASSPGPTGTGAQPQHFGDGTRLSIL.